This TCR beta chain was found in a study of beta chain features in type 1 diabetes listed by TCRdb under 2018. Background for the entire study: Mean age, gender distribution, total cell number and subset yield were not different between patients and healthy donors. A total of 90 million to 120 million sorted cells were examined across all samples, and a strong correlation was observed between cell number per subset and RNA yield. Regulatory and stem cell-like memory subsets were isolated from only 8 patients and about 8 healthy donors, whereas naive and central memory subsets came from all 30 or so donors. In the study, recently diagnosed type 1 diabetes patients and matched healthy donors were compared on the TCRB repertoires of their sorted circulating CD4+ T cell subsets.

The entire amount of isolated RNA was reverse transcribed using the High Capacity cDNA Reverse Transcription Kit, so the sequenced TCRB transcripts were expressed ones. Naive, central memory and regulatory T cell samples underwent deep immunoSEQ sequencing, averaging around 4 million total reads per sample. Sorted cells were lysed in RLT buffer and RNA was extracted with DNase-treated RNeasy Micro or Mini kits, depending on cell number. To prevent cross-contamination, each cell subset was processed individually, whereas patient and healthy donor samples were processed jointly. TCRB sequences were amplified from cDNA with the immunoSEQ multiplex PCR, producing 87-bp fragments spanning the CDR3 region. Sequencing of the amplicons was done on the Illumina HiSeq platform. The published analysis was carried out like this. PCR bias was computationally corrected using synthetic template baselines, reads within Hamming distance 2 were collapsed, and singletons that could not be merged were discarded. By aligning reads against IMGT, V, D and J genes, CDR3 length, and insertions or deletions at six rearrangement sites were assigned. Within each subset, clonotype counts were normalized to the number of sorted cells before true diversity and Gini coefficients were calculated with the tcR R package. Repertoire sharing was quantified using the overlap coefficient calculated on TCRB nucleotide sequences. As a proxy for the pre-selection repertoire, out-of-frame TCRB sequences from naive cells were analyzed. TCRdb stores this immuneACCESS table with in-frame sequences only. Part of the clones is absent; in the studies checked, under half of the shortfall reflects unresolved V genes, and no reason is known for the rest. D and trimming were read from the DNA, whereas the V and J calls and clone size are those reported in that table. The sample has about 620,000 clones on record, about a sixth of them singletons. Under 0.095% of the sample is held by the ten biggest clonotypes.

From each donor, a single peripheral blood sample of approximately 0.11 L on average was drawn into heparinised tubes. Naive, central memory, regulatory and stem cell-like memory CD4+ T cells were sorted on a BD FACSAria II using a panel including CD45RO, CCR7, CD25, CD127, CD95 and CD27. Every sorted population had a purity above 95%. PBMCs were isolated immediately by Lymphoprep density gradient centrifugation and stained directly without culture. So that batch effects would be minimized, each experiment stained and sorted samples in pairs, pairing one healthy donor with one patient. The study at large found these results: At VDJ recombination sites, patients with type 1 diabetes made fewer insertions and deleted more nucleotides, a pattern implying thymic rearrangement abnormalities. HLA sub-analyses involved small numbers of individuals, so any influence of HLA type on TCRB rearrangement remained unresolved. A moderate but significant shortening of TCRB CDR3 length was observed in type 1 diabetes patients in all four CD4+ subsets. Because cDNA was sequenced instead of genomic DNA, highly expressing activated cells could be over-represented, though the groups showed no difference in activation or CD3 levels. The naive, central memory and regulatory TCRB repertoires appeared to resemble one another more closely among patients than among healthy donors. PCR might favor shorter templates, but patient and control samples were amplified and corrected together, so any skew would affect both groups equally.

Of note for this clone: Its binding antigen is unknown. Per-base quality was not reported, and no clone a single base away is much larger than it.

The CDR3, from cysteine to phenylalanine, totals 16 residues. CDR3 DNA only is kept here, 48 bases in frame from base 1. Via the germline V gene, CDR1 is SNHLY and CDR2 FYNNEI. V drops 8 bases and J drops 0 bases, leaving 17 bases in between. The sample taken for sequencing was naive CD4+ T cells from blood. The cell subset or site label, read with the paper, signifies: true naive CD4+ T cells. The sequence joins TRBV2 to TRBJ1-5; TRBD1 is a possible D gene, resting on 5 matching bases. This sequence was found in a man between 18 and 29 years old in good health. Here is the DNA: TGTGCCAGCCGTCGGACGGGGGATTATAGCAATCAGCCCCAGCATTTT. Translated, it reads CASRRTGDYSNQPQHF.